The entry below describes one T cell receptor (beta chain). It has no known antigen specificity. No base quality values were provided; no much bigger clone lies one nucleotide off. Healthy HIV-negative adults with no recently reported acute infections or vaccinations were included as donors. Every donor was a Caucasian adult residing in Nashville, Tennessee, USA. CD4+ T cells were enriched by magnetic negative selection, after which naive cells were positively selected on CD45RA and the negative fraction was taken as the memory subset. Blood was collected by leukapheresis, and PBMCs were isolated by Ficoll-Histopaque density gradient centrifugation and then cryopreserved in liquid nitrogen vapor phase. Analytical flow cytometry was used to check the purity and quantity of every magnetically sorted T cell population. Each sorted fraction had its genomic DNA isolated and then quantified by UV absorbance on a Nanodrop 2000c.

From a lookup of the germline V gene (reference sequence), CDR1 and CDR2 are MNHNY and SVGAGI. V is pared back by 6 bases and J by 5 bases, with 14 bases lying between the germline termini. The cysteine opens and the phenylalanine closes a CDR3 of 14 amino acids. Only the CDR3 part of the read is kept: 42 bases, read in frame from the first base. TCR CDR3 regions were amplified from genomic DNA by multiplex PCR using the deep immunoSEQ assay. Extracted genomic DNA from each cell subset was distributed evenly across all wells of several immunoSEQ 96-well plates, and each plate was treated as a replicate. For sorted subsets, approximately 210 ng of genomic DNA, equivalent to some 30,000 T cell genomes, went into each replicate PCR. Purified libraries were quantified with a Qubit 3.0 fluorometer, sized on a Bioanalyzer 2100, and re-quantified with the KAPA Library Quantification kit. A separate single-read 150-cycle Illumina NextSeq 550 flow cell was used to sequence each immunoSEQ 96-well plate. The authors' pipeline ran thus. Because only junctional sequences without quality scores were contained in the immunoSEQ output, filtering matching that applied to full-length reads could not be performed. To assign V/J genes and CDR3, sequences were annotated using PyIR, a Python wrapper for IgBLAST v1.9, with IMGT germline references. Reads with weak V/J assignments (E-value above 1e-6), missing CDR3, stop codons, out-of-frame junctions, or ambiguous translated residues were removed. V3J clonotypes were defined as sequences sharing an identical inferred V gene, J gene, and CDR3 amino acid sequence. To compute the percentage overlap between repertoires, the number of shared unique clonotypes was divided by the size of the smaller repertoire. Richness of each repertoire was evaluated using RTK rarefaction, the Chao1 estimator, and Recon v2.1 estimates of unobserved clonotypes. OLGA was used to compute generation probabilities for all TCRbeta clonotypes that the gDNA method yielded from a handful of donors. TCRdb stores this immuneACCESS table with in-frame sequences only. Part of the clones is absent; in the studies checked, under half of the shortfall reflects unresolved V genes, and no reason is known for the rest. From that table come the V and J calls and clone size; the DNA was used to work out D and trimming. The sample records around 180,000 clones, 90% to 95% of which are singletons. The ten largest account for about 0.067% of the sample.

The data are from a study of shared clonotypes between healthy human individuals (dated by TCRdb to the early 2020s). Study-level background: The cohort included three men and a couple of women between 18 and 49 years of age. For each donor, three plates each were used for CD4 naive and CD4 memory, two plates were used for CD8 naive, and one plate was used for CD8 memory. To estimate repertoire size and how much clonotype sharing occurs between individuals, the study deeply sequenced the blood TCR repertoires of five healthy adults. To increase sequencing depth and limit assay-specific biases, TCR repertoire library preparation and sequencing were carried out by different laboratories using diverse techniques. Per donor, leukapheresis produced somewhere between about 0.85 and 8.9 billion PBMCs. The investigation overall reported the following: The genetic and exposure-history diversity represented was limited by the small number of donors. Rarefaction of sorted-subset datasets indicated incomplete sequencing despite the large sequencing depth. Compared with non-shared clonotypes, the clonotypes found in all four sorted-subset donors had higher generation probabilities. Based on pairwise subsampling, the degree of clonotype sharing among donors was expected to be affected by sequencing depth. Sampling was restricted to blood, and TCR repertoires in tissue are likely to differ from TCR repertoires in blood. Approximately 5% of naive CD4, 3.5% of naive CD8, around 2.3% of memory CD4, and over 0.35% of memory CD8 clonotypes were shared across several donors. Estimated clonotype richness was generally larger for naive than for memory subsets.

Sequenced input: naive CD4+ T cells sorted from blood. The cell subset or site label, read with the paper, signifies: CD45RA+ positively selected. The rearranged segments are TRBV6-6 and TRBJ1-5; possibly the D gene is TRBD1, per 6 matching bases. This receptor was obtained from a woman in her twenties or thirties in good health. The sequenced DNA is TGTGCCAGCAGATCTGGACAGATGGATCAGCCCCAGCATTTT. This translates into CASRSGQMDQPQHF.